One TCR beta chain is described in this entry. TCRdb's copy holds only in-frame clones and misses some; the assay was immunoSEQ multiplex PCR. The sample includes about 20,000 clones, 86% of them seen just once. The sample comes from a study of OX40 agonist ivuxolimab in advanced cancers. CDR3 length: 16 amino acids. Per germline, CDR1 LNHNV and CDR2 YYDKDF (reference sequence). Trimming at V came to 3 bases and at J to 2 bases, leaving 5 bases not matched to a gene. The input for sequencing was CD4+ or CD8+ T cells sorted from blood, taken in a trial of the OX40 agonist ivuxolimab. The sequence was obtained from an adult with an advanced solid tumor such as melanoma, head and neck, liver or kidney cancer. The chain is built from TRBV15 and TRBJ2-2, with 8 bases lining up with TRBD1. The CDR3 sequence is CATSSGRGPNTGELFF. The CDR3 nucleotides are TGTGCCACCAGCAGTGGCAGGGGGCCCAACACCGGGGAGCTGTTTTTT.